These T cell receptor beta chains were read from a single sample in a study of graft-versus-host responses after intestinal transplantation. TCRdb keeps only in-frame clones here, not all; method: immunoSEQ multiplex PCR. The sample consists of 35,000 to 50,000 clones, more than 90% of them appearing once. Antigen specificity for these receptors is unknown. Material: unstimulated CD8+ T cells sorted from spleen or lymph node cells, obtained before transplant. Every receptor here comes from a human donor who was the organ donor for an intestinal transplant. Both conserved end residues are part of each CDR3. The order of the fields is J gene, V gene, CDR3 protein.

TRBJ2-7	TRBV28	CASSSQGAGEQYF
TRBJ2-7	TRBV7-9	CASSQRDGTGSYEQYF
TRBJ1-2	TRBV4-3	CASSQDQVPNYGYTF
TRBJ1-1	TRBV30	CAWSVPNTEAFF
TRBJ2-5	TRBV30	CAWSGETQYF
TRBJ1-2	TRBV28	CASTGGAAYGYTF
TRBJ2-5	TRBV2	CASSVASGGVQETQYF
TRBJ2-1	TRBV13	CANSLTGEGYNEQFF
TRBJ1-1	TRBV27	CASSPTGGTEAFF
TRBJ2-3	TRBV4-3	CASSQALRAESTDTQYF
TRBJ2-7	TRBV4-1	CASSQGSEQYF
TRBJ2-7	TRBV9	CASSWGQGINDEQYF
TRBJ1-2	TRBV6-5	CASSYSAGRHGYTF
TRBJ1-1	TRBV19	CATTGIGDTEAFF
TRBJ2-3	TRBV11-3	CASSTSPGTGASTDTQYF
TRBJ2-7	TRBV5-6	CASSSPGQGAYEQYF
TRBJ1-6	TRBV4-3	CASSQRLSSYNSPLHF
TRBJ1-1	TRBV25-1	CASSEGTAEAFF
TRBJ2-7	TRBV4-3	CASSQEVSYEQYF
TRBJ2-1	TRBV7-6	CASSLVESQNNEQFF
TRBJ2-7	TRBV11-2	CASSLGLAGAFSSYEQYF
TRBJ2-1	TRBV6-4	CASSNSAYSYNEQFF
TRBJ1-1	TRBV27	CASRDRGGRATEAFF
TRBJ2-3	TRBV28	CASCSGTGGNGYTDTQYF
TRBJ1-5	TRBV7-8	CASSYDNQPQHF
TRBJ2-7	TRBV5-1	CASSPDFAYEQYF
TRBJ2-2	TRBV5-1	CASSLWPIDTRGANTGELFF
TRBJ2-7	TRBV4-1	CASSQERAGGGSEYNEQYF
TRBJ1-2	TRBV7-8	CASSLGGQGAAGYGYTF
TRBJ1-1	TRBV28	CASSFDRGVMNTEAFF
TRBJ1-1	TRBV19	CASSDRGSAFF
TRBJ2-1	TRBV6-5	CASSSAPGTYNEQFF
TRBJ2-2	TRBV30	CAWSPAGELFF
TRBJ2-7	TRBV4-2	CASSQDSGGAYEQYF
TRBJ1-5	TRBV11-2	CASSLDPGVYQPQHF
TRBJ1-6	TRBV25-1	CASSDWDGEYSPLHF
TRBJ2-7	TRBV5-4	CASSLGLASSYEQYF
TRBJ2-2	TRBV13	CASSFGGNTGELFF
TRBJ2-5	TRBV28	CASKDAWDSQETQYF
TRBJ1-1	TRBV5-5	CASSWTNTEAFF
TRBJ2-1	TRBV27	CASSLGTEYNEQFF
TRBJ1-6	TRBV4-1	CASSQDKTDNSPLHF
TRBJ2-2	TRBV28	CASRPPWGVGNGELFF
TRBJ2-5	TRBV4-1	CASSQEGRGQETQYF
TRBJ2-7	TRBV4-1	CASSQGPQFSYEQYF